The 27 T cell receptor beta chains below all came from one sample that was sequenced in a study of blood T cell repertoires in COVID-19. Some clones are missing from TCRdb's copy, which holds only in-frame ones; the method was immunoSEQ multiplex PCR. Of around 57,000 clones listed, 65% to 80% are singletons. Sequenced sample: peripheral blood. These receptors were taken from a woman in her seventies with acute or convalescent COVID-19.

The chain uses TRBV19 and TRBJ2-3; D possibly corresponds to TRBD2 (6 bases). Trimming cost V 6 bases and J 2 bases, with 15 bases left between them. Germline assignment: CDR1 LNHDA and CDR2 SQIVND (reference sequence). The CDR3 contains 15 residues. CDR3 DNA sequence: TGTGCCAGTAGCGTGGATCTAGCGATCACAGATACGCAGTATTTT. Protein: CASSVDLAITDTQYF.

This rearrangement joins TRBV7-8 to TRBJ2-3; TRBD2 matches at 13 bases. From germline, CDR1 is SGHVS and CDR2 FQNEAQ. This CDR3 is built from 16 residues. The V segment lost 5 bases and the J segment 6 bases; nucleotides outside the gene matches: 8. CDR3 loop: CASSGRLAGGRDTQYF. The CDR3 DNA sequence: TGTGCCAGCAGCGGCAGACTAGCGGGGGGCCGGGATACGCAGTATTTT. The variable domain in full, completed from reference TRBV7-8 and TRBJ2-3, reads GAGVSQSPRYKVAKRGQDVALRCDPISGHVSLFWYQQALGQGPEFLTYFQNEAQLDKSGLPSDRFFAERPEGSVSTLKIQRTQQEDSAVYLCASSGRLAGGRDTQYFGPGTRLTVL.

This clone was seen a few times. V and J are TRBV7-2 and TRBJ1-2, with D possibly matching TRBD1 (6 bases). The germline CDR1 and CDR2 sequences are SGHTA and FQGNSA. This CDR3 spans 17 amino acids. V gave up 4 bases and J gave up 1 base, with 19 bases separating them. CDR3 in DNA: TGTGCCAGCAGCTCCCAATGGGGAGACAGGCATAACTATGGCTACACCTTC. Amino acid sequence: CASSSQWGDRHNYGYTF. The variable domain in full, with the rest retrieved from reference TRBV7-2 and TRBJ1-2, is GAGVSQSPSNKVTEKGKDVELRCDPISGHTALYWYRQSLGQGLEFLIYFQGNSAPDKSGLPSDRFSAERTGGSVSTLTIQRTQQEDSAVYLCASSSQWGDRHNYGYTFGSGTRLTVV.

This clone was recorded a few times. The chain links TRBV5-1 to TRBJ2-1; TRBD1 matches at 7 bases. Germline CDR1 is SGHRS and CDR2 is YFSETQ. The CDR3 contains 15 residues. Germline trimming cut 0 bases from V and 4 bases from J; bases unmatched to any gene: 4. CDR3 DNA sequence: TGCGCCAGCAGCTTGGAGGGGGCGAGTTACAATGAGCAGTTCTTC. As protein: CASSLEGASYNEQFF.

This clone was seen a few times. V is TRBV5-1 and J is TRBJ1-1, with 10 bases aligning to TRBD1. Germline CDR1 and CDR2: SGHRS and YFSETQ. The CDR3 runs to 15 residues. J gave up 5 bases and V 4 bases, and 8 bases lay outside the gene matches. In DNA form, the CDR3 reads TGCGCCAGCAGCCGGTCAGGACAGGGGGGGACTGAAGCTTTCTTT. Its protein product is CASSRSGQGGTEAFF.

The rearrangement joins TRBV7-2 to TRBJ2-7, with TRBD2 matching over 10 bases. The germline V gene encodes CDR1 SGHTA and CDR2 FQGNSA. V lost 5 bases, J lost 6 bases, and 10 bases stayed unmatched. The CDR3 totals 15 residues. The CDR3 sequence: CASSVSGGAFLEQYF. CDR3 sequence (DNA): TGTGCCAGCAGCGTCAGCGGGGGGGCCTTCCTCGAGCAGTACTTC.

The chain combines TRBV2 with TRBJ2-1; TRBD2 aligns across 10 bases. V dropped 10 bases and J dropped 3; count of bases not matched to a gene: 15. Germline-derived CDR1 and CDR2 are SNHLY and FYNNEI. The CDR3 contains 17 residues. CDR3 nucleotides: TGTGCCACCCCCCGTTTAGGTAGCGGGGGGATCTACAATGAGCAGTTCTTC. Protein sequence: CATPRLGSGGIYNEQFF.

The gene calls are TRBV24-1 and TRBJ2-5; TRBD1 matches 12 bases. Germline V gene lookup returns CDR1 KGHDR and CDR2 SFDVKD. The CDR3 has 17 amino acids. The trim removed 3 bases at V and 5 bases at J, leaving 9 bases unmatched. This CDR3 reads CATSDRSGTGGGETQYF. The CDR3 nucleotides are TGTGCCACCAGTGATCGTTCCGGGACAGGGGGCGGGGAGACCCAGTACTTC.

This clone was seen repeatedly, ten times or more. V and J are TRBV5-1 and TRBJ2-7, with a weak D call TRBD2 (6 bases). From germline, CDR1 is SGHRS and CDR2 YFSETQ. Trimming took 3 bases from V and 6 from J, leaving 19 bases between them. CDR3 length: 15 amino acids. The CDR3 reads CASSWGDPARLEQYF. The CDR3 bases are TGCGCCAGCAGCTGGGGGGACCCAGCTCGTCTCGAGCAGTACTTC.

This clone has just a few counts. The chain carries TRBV11-3 and TRBJ2-3; TRBD2 matches at 9 bases. The CDR3 extends over 17 amino acids. The germline CDR1 and CDR2 sequences are SGHNT and YENEEA. V lost 5 bases and J lost 1; bases outside the gene matches: 10. CDR3 nucleotide sequence: TGTGCCAGCAGCGCAACTTTTAGCGGGGGCCGCACAGATACGCAGTATTTT. The encoded protein is CASSATFSGGRTDTQYF.

The CDR3 DNA follows: TGTGCCATCAGTGAACGAGACCGGCAGGGCACAGATACGCAGTATTTT. This gives the protein CAISERDRQGTDTQYF. The rearrangement joins TRBV10-3 to TRBJ2-3; unclear D gene. Deletions cut 3 bases from V and 1 base from J, with 14 bases between. This CDR3 comprises 16 residues. Germline lookup yields CDR1 ENHRY and CDR2 SYGVKD.

A word on this clone: Other DNA sequences within the sample encode an identical CDR3. The chain has TRBV5-1 and TRBJ1-2; D call uncertain. The CDR3 covers 13 residues. The germline CDR1 and CDR2 sequences are SGHRS and YFSETQ. Trimming shortened V by 2 bases and J by 4 bases, and 9 bases separated the two germline ends. CDR3: CASSFGLTYGYTF. CDR3 sequence (DNA): TGCGCCAGCAGCTTTGGCTTAACCTATGGCTACACCTTC.

This sequence joins TRBV5-4 and TRBJ2-3; 9 nucleotides match TRBD2. Losses at the gene ends were 2 bases for V and 1 base for J; bases not matched to a gene: 2. The CDR3 loop spans 15 amino acids. CDR1 and CDR2 (germline): SGHNT, YYREEE (reference sequence). The CDR3 DNA reads as TGTGCCAGCAGCTTCCCTAGCGGGGGCACAGATACGCAGTATTTT. Protein: CASSFPSGGTDTQYF.

This chain connects TRBV4-1 to TRBJ2-5; D perhaps matches TRBD2 (5 bases). The last part of the DNA fits TRBJ2-7 better; the J call may be wrong. Germline CDR1 MGHRA, CDR2 YSYEKL. The CDR3 consists of 13 residues. In DNA, the CDR3 is TGCGCCAGCAGCCAGACCCTAGCTTACGAGCAGTACTTC. This gives the protein CASSQTLAYEQYF.

Only a few counts were recorded for this clone. The chain uses TRBV5-5 and TRBJ2-7; 8 nucleotides match TRBD2. This CDR3 contains 18 residues. Germline CDR1 is SGHKS and CDR2 is YYEKEE (reference sequence). J was trimmed by 7 bases and V by 0 bases; bases with no gene match: 18. The CDR3 nucleotides read TGTGCCAGCAGCTTGGCCCCGGATAGCGGGGCCTCGGGTAGGGAGCAGTACTTC. It specifies CASSLAPDSGASGREQYF.

The rearrangement joins TRBV11-2 to TRBJ2-7; TRBD2 aligns across 14 bases. The CDR3 totals 14 residues. Germline assignment: CDR1 SGHAT and CDR2 FQNNGV. Losses at the gene ends were 5 bases for V and 6 bases for J; bases not matched to a gene: 3. The CDR3 is CASSSGLAGGEQYF. The CDR3 DNA reads TGTGCCAGCAGCAGCGGACTAGCGGGGGGCGAGCAGTACTTC.

The V and J genes are TRBV5-4 and TRBJ1-1; 8 bases are shared with TRBD1. The germline CDR1 and CDR2 sequences are SGHNT and YYREEE (reference sequence). This CDR3 is 14 amino acids long. Trimming removed 3 bases from V and 0 bases from J; junction bases left unmatched: 1. The CDR3 coding sequence is TGTGCCAGCAGCTCCAGGGGGCTGAACACTGAAGCTTTCTTT. Protein: CASSSRGLNTEAFF.

The chain is built from TRBV13 and TRBJ2-1; 13 bases agree with TRBD2. Unmatched junction bases numbered 10, after V lost 4 bases and J lost 7 bases. Per germline, CDR1 PRHDT and CDR2 FYEKMQ (reference sequence). This CDR3 is built from 17 residues. This chain's CDR3 is CASSYNFGTSGINEQFF. DNA for the CDR3: TGTGCCAGCAGCTACAATTTCGGGACTAGCGGGATTAATGAGCAGTTCTTC.

The V and J genes are TRBV5-4 and TRBJ1-4; a weak D match, TRBD1 (5 bases). Trimming removed 3 bases from V and 7 bases from J, with 13 bases in between. The CDR3 totals 14 residues. Germline V gene sequence: CDR1 SGHNT, CDR2 YYREEE (reference sequence). The CDR3 region has the DNA TGTGCCAGCAGCTGGGGCGGGATAAGTGAAAAACTGTTTTTT. Encoded protein: CASSWGGISEKLFF.

The chain couples TRBV7-9 to TRBJ1-1; the match to TRBD1 covers 7 bases. CDR1 is SEHNR and CDR2 is FQNEAQ in the germline V gene (reference sequence). J gave up 1 base and V 3 bases, and 11 bases lay outside the gene matches. The CDR3 is 17 residues long. CDR3 coding DNA: TGTGCCAGCAGCTTTAATATTCTTAGGACAGGGAACACTGAAGCTTTCTTT. This translates into CASSFNILRTGNTEAFF. Supplemented by reference TRBV7-9 and TRBJ1-1, the full variable domain reads DTGVSQNPRHKITKRGQNVTFRCDPISEHNRLYWYRQTLGQGPEFLTYFQNEAQLEKSRLLSDRFSAERPKGSFSTLEIQRTEQGDSAMYLCASSFNILRTGNTEAFFGQGTRLTVV.

In DNA, the CDR3 is TGTGCCAGCAGTCGGGGGGGCTACACCGGGACAGACGACTATGGCTACACCTTC. Protein sequence: CASSRGGYTGTDDYGYTF. The chain employs TRBV2 and TRBJ1-2; TRBD1 matches at 7 bases. Trimming took 5 bases from V and 3 from J; bases not matched to a gene: 18. Germline CDR1 is SNHLY and CDR2 is FYNNEI. There are 18 residues in the CDR3.

The V gene is TRBV6-2 or TRBV6-3, the J gene TRBJ2-1, with 11 positions matching TRBD2. The length of the CDR3 is 15 residues. V was clipped by 5 bases and J by 3 bases; unmatched bases: 3. Looked up from germline, CDR1 is MNHEY and CDR2 is SVGEGT. This chain's CDR3 is CASSLLAGDYNEQFF. The CDR3, as DNA: TGTGCCAGCAGTCTACTAGCGGGGGACTACAATGAGCAGTTCTTC.

The chain has TRBV2 and TRBJ1-6, with a tentative D call TRBD1 (6 bases). The CDR3 loop spans 15 amino acids. The germline gives CDR1 SNHLY, CDR2 FYNNEI. V lost 5 bases and J 10 bases, leaving 18 bases between the germline ends. The CDR3 spells CASSNPTGWDSPLHF. In nucleotides, the CDR3 is TGTGCCAGCAGTAACCCGACAGGTTGGGACTCACCCCTCCACTTT.

V gene TRBV23-1 combines with J gene TRBJ1-2; the D gene is possibly TRBD1 (6 bases). TRBV23-1 is sorted into the ORF group, with uncertain function. Trimming shortened V by 6 bases and J by 9 bases, and 17 bases separated the two germline ends. There are 13 residues in the CDR3. The CDR3 DNA reads TGCGCCAGCAGCCGGGACACGTATCCCAGCTACACCTTC. It is translated as CASSRDTYPSYTF.

The J gene is TRBJ2-3, the V gene TRBV7-8; no clear D. CDR1 and CDR2 (germline): SGHVS, FQNEAQ. The CDR3 totals 12 residues. The V end was cut by 2 bases, the J end by 6 bases, with 6 bases between. This CDR3 is CASSLPGDTQYF. The CDR3, as DNA: TGTGCCAGCAGCTTACCCGGGGATACGCAGTATTTT.

CDR3 nucleotides: TGTGCCAGCAGTTCAGGGGTGGGCAATCAGCCCCAGCATTTT. As protein: CASSSGVGNQPQHF. J is TRBJ1-5 and V is TRBV27, with D perhaps TRBD1 (6 bases). V was cut by 4 bases and J by 2 bases, with 9 bases left in between. There are 14 residues in the CDR3. CDR1 is MNHEY, CDR2 SMNVEV, per germline (reference sequence).

As DNA, the CDR3 is TGTGCCAGCAGCCAAGTCGGGACAGGGGTTGAAAAACTGTTTTTT. Translation: CASSQVGTGVEKLFF. The chain uses TRBV14 and TRBJ1-4; 10 positions agree with TRBD1. Germline V gene lookup returns CDR1 SGHDN and CDR2 FVKESK. The V gene end was trimmed by 1 base and the J gene end by 7 bases; junction bases not matched to a gene: 3. The CDR3 consists of 15 residues.